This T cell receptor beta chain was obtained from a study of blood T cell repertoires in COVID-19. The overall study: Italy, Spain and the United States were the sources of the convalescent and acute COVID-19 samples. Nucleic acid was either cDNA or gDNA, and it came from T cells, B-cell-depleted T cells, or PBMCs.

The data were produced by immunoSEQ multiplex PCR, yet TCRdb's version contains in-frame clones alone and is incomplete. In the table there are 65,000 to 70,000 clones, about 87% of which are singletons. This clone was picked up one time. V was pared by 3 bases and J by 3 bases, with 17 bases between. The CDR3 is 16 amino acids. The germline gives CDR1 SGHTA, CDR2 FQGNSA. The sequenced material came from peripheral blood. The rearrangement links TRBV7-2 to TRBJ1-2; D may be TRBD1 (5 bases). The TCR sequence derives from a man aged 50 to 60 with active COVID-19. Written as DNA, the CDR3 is TGTGCCAGCAGCTTGAGGGACCCACGGAGGGACTATGGCTACACCTTC. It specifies CASSLRDPRRDYGYTF.